The text below deals with one TCR beta chain. The sample comes from a study of blood T cell repertoires in COVID-19. Original analysis: Scientists estimated how many nucleated cells there were by amplifying reference gene primers. Clones were read by immunoSEQ multiplex PCR, and TCRdb kept only the in-frame ones, dropping some. The V and J calls and clone size are taken from that table; D and trimming were inferred from the DNA. The sample consists of some 190,000 clones, 70% to 90% of them appearing once. Trimming took 4 bases from V and 0 from J; bases not matched to a gene: 9. The V gene's germline CDR1 is KGHSH and CDR2 LQKENI. This CDR3 is 17 amino acids long.

This TCR was recovered from a person in their 70s with COVID-19, enrolled during active disease. The V gene is TRBV18, the J gene TRBJ1-1; 9 nucleotides match TRBD1. Sequencing input: peripheral blood. This chain's CDR3 is CASSRGTGNSMNTEAFF. CDR3 coding DNA: TGTGCCAGCTCACGCGGGACAGGGAATAGCATGAACACTGAAGCTTTCTTT.